Reported below is one T cell receptor (beta chain). This record belongs to a study of blood T cell repertoires in COVID-19. Across the whole study: COVID-19 samples, acute and convalescent, were from the United States, Italy and Spain. PBMCs, B-cell-depleted T cells, or T cells were the source of the cDNA or gDNA that made up the material.

Trimming cost V 6 bases and J 4 bases, with 7 bases left between them. The CDR3 consists of 11 residues. CDR1 and CDR2 (germline): MNHEY, SVGAGI. Source study methods: It was from reference gene primer amplification that nucleated cell counts were estimated. Profiling relied on immunoSEQ multiplex PCR, and the TCRdb table lists in-frame clones only, not all of them. The DNA was the basis for D and trimming; V, J and clone size are from that table. The repertoire includes about 61,000 clones, 60% to 80% of them detected once, and 20% to 25% sits in the top ten. The V gene is TRBV6-5, the J gene TRBJ2-7, with D unresolved. Sequencing input: peripheral blood. This receptor was taken from a man older than 75 with active or convalescent COVID-19. This chain's CDR3 is CASSREYEQYF. CDR3 DNA: TGTGCCAGCAGCCGAGAGTACGAGCAGTACTTC.